The sequence of this TCR beta chain was determined in a study of tumor-infiltrating lymphocytes in primary liver carcinoma (dated by TCRdb to about 2017). Background on the whole study: Between November 2015 and early 2016, roughly five patients in China with histopathologically diagnosed primary liver carcinoma had surgical resection. Each sample produced roughly 3.65 to 7.5 million productive TCRbeta reads, and read depth showed no significant difference between tissue types. Hepatocellular carcinoma (four) or combined HCC and intrahepatic cholangiocarcinoma (one) was present in the five patients, who were three men and two women aged 30 to 69 years. Repertoires from technical replicates were highly reproducible, with mean shared-clone rates about 0.9 and correlation coefficients above 0.95. The tumors of the five patients were staged as T1-T3 N0M0, with maximum diameters ranging from roughly 4 to 10 cm. Across five regions of each liver tumor, along with adjacent normal tissue and blood, the study brought together TCRbeta repertoire sequencing, expression microarrays and whole-exome sequencing. A total of about 35 specimens from 5 patients went through TCRbeta repertoire sequencing, namely 25 tumor regions, 5 adjacent noncancerous liver tissues and 5 peripheral blood samples.

Starting from about 550 ng total RNA, TCRbeta-specific cDNA was produced by reverse transcription with a constant-region primer and ProtoScript II reverse transcriptase. The TCRbeta libraries were prepared through three rounds of nested multiplex PCR following a slightly modified ARM-PCR procedure. The first two PCR rounds used multiplex TRBV1-TRBV30 forward primers with a Cbeta reverse primer, each for about 10 cycles. Sample barcodes and Illumina adapters were added in a final 25-cycle PCR with Deep VentR polymerase. Before sequencing, amplicons of 200-500 bp were purified from gel using a QIAquick gel extraction kit. An Illumina HiSeq 2500 was used to sequence the TCRbeta amplicons, generating 250-bp paired-end reads. In the paper's pipeline: Quality trimming of reads was performed with Trimmomatic v0.33, and paired reads were merged with FLASH v1.2.11 so that full CDR3 sequences could be recovered. V, D and J germline segments were assigned to the rearranged TCRbeta sequences by MiGEC v1.2.1b. Clonotype statistics and Shannon-Wiener diversity indices were calculated with VDJtools v1.0.0. To cut down on sampling bias, every analysis after diversity analysis relied on just the 250 most abundant clonotypes from each sample. TCRdb reprocessed the public reads (quality trimming at Q25 with fastp, clone calling with MiXCR) and kept in-frame beta chains. When rows share a CDR3 protein, they turn into one entry using the most common DNA and genes. These V and J calls derive from TCRdb rather than the authors' analysis. Here the sample has a few hundred thousand distinct CDR3 sequences; 58% occur a single time. The ten largest clonotypes hold over 15% of the sample.

RNA from unsorted whole blood was extracted with TRIzol reagent, and germline DNA was obtained with the DNeasy Blood & Tissue kit. Patients had chronic HBV infection and were treatment-naive at sampling. About 3.7 milliliters of peripheral blood were collected into K2EDTA tubes before surgery. This clonotype was observed at least ten times. There is no known antigen for this receptor. The sample holds no much larger clone one base away, and base qualities are not on file. What the authors observed across the whole study: The top 250 clones accounted for a significantly greater share of the repertoire in tumors than in blood (p = 0.039). Pairs of tumor regions showed greater repertoire overlap (mean roughly 36%) than tumor-adjacent pairs (roughly 17%) or tumor-blood pairs (around 15%), which is consistent with antigen-driven expansion. The study included only four to six patients, and the authors note findings should be validated in a larger study. Only the TCR beta chain was sequenced, so true repertoire diversity is likely underestimated because unpaired alpha chains were not captured. Comparison of CD4+ and CD8+ T cell repertoires was precluded by the use of bulk unsorted samples.

The CDR3, cysteine through phenylalanine, is 15 amino acids long. The sequence is cut down to CDR3 DNA, 45 bases in frame from base 1. The germline V and J ends show losses of 6 bases and 9 bases respectively, and no gene match explains 5 bases of the junction. CDR1 MNHEY and CDR2 SVGAGI are derived from the germline V gene. The V and J genes are TRBV6-5 and TRBJ2-1; TRBD2 fits 16 bases in the junction. Material: peripheral blood. The sequence came from a young woman with primary liver carcinoma and hepatitis B virus infection. The DNA is TGTGCCAGCAGCTTCGGGACTAGCGGGAGGGTTGAGCAGTTCTTC. The translation is CASSFGTSGRVEQFF.